These 17 T cell receptor beta chains were all obtained from the same sample, sequenced in a study of shared clonotypes between healthy human individuals. Clones were read by immunoSEQ multiplex PCR, and TCRdb kept only the in-frame ones, dropping some. The sample has approximately 1.1 million clones, around three quarters seen once. The sequenced sample consisted of memory CD4+ T cells from PBMCs. Specified subset: CD45RA-negative fraction. The source of these receptors is a man aged 18 to 30 in good health. Some clones in this sample may be carry-over from other donors' samples.

The rearrangement links TRBV21-1 to TRBJ1-2; TRBD1, the table's D call, lacks a check against the DNA. TRBV21-1 is a pseudogene segment. The length of the CDR3 is 13 residues. In DNA form, the CDR3 reads TGTGCCAGCAGCGACGACAGAAACTATGGCTACACCTTC. Its translation is CASSDDRNYGYTF.

The chain combines TRBV4-1 with TRBJ1-2; TRBD1 is a possible D gene (6 bases). This CDR3 has 15 amino acids. The germline V gene has CDR1 MGHRA and CDR2 YSYEKL. V was trimmed by 0 bases and J by 0 bases, leaving 8 bases between them. The CDR3 nucleotides are TGCGCCAGCAGCCAAGACAGGACAGCTAACTATGGCTACACCTTC. Protein: CASSQDRTANYGYTF.

V and J are TRBV18 and TRBJ2-7, with 8 positions matching TRBD1. Germline CDR1 KGHSH, CDR2 LQKENI. The length of the CDR3 is 13 residues. Trimming took 2 bases from V and 6 from J; bases not matched to a gene: 3. CDR3 region: CASSPGRGREQYF. The CDR3 DNA sequence: TGTGCCAGCTCACCAGGCAGGGGGCGCGAGCAGTACTTC.

The genes are TRBV27 and TRBJ1-1; D is undetermined. V shed 6 bases and J shed 1 base, with 9 bases lying between them. The CDR3 sequence is 13 residues long. Per germline, CDR1 MNHEY and CDR2 SMNVEV (reference sequence). This CDR3 is CASRDGPNTEAFF. The CDR3 coding sequence is TGTGCCAGCAGAGACGGGCCGAACACTGAAGCTTTCTTT.

This chain links TRBV5-1 with TRBJ2-5, with D possibly being TRBD2 (7 bases). CDR1 is SGHRS and CDR2 is YFSETQ in the germline V gene. The CDR3 runs 16 residues. V was clipped by 0 bases and J by 2 bases, with 14 bases between them. CDR3 sequence: CASSLVLQGGQETQYF. The CDR3 nucleotides are TGCGCCAGCAGCTTGGTCTTACAGGGAGGGCAAGAGACCCAGTACTTC.

This clone was observed a few times. The gene calls are TRBV9 and TRBJ1-2; D is uncertain. Trimming took off 3 bases at V and 6 bases at J, with 15 bases between the two ends. Germline loops: CDR1 SGDLS, CDR2 YYNGEE. The length of the CDR3 is 14 residues. The CDR3 region has the DNA TGTGCCAGCAGCGGAACCTCAGGAGACCATGGCTACACCTTC. It is translated as CASSGTSGDHGYTF.

The chain is built from TRBV7-9 and TRBJ2-7, with D unclear. V was trimmed by 2 bases and J by 4 bases, leaving 6 bases between them. This CDR3 contains 12 residues. Germline assignment: CDR1 SEHNR and CDR2 FQNEAQ (reference sequence). The CDR3 DNA reads as TGTGCCAGCAGCTTAAACGCTTACGAGCAGTACTTC. Translating it yields CASSLNAYEQYF.

The table lists this clone with a count of one. V is TRBV5-1 and J is TRBJ1-5; D gene unclear. Looked up from germline, CDR1 is SGHRS and CDR2 is YFSETQ. Trimming stripped 1 base from V and 1 base from J, with 6 bases between. This CDR3 contains 14 residues. This chain's CDR3 is CASSLFGSNQPQHF. CDR3 bases: TGCGCCAGCAGCTTGTTCGGAAGCAATCAGCCCCAGCATTTT.

A few counts support this clone. This chain uses TRBV19 with TRBJ2-1; TRBD1 matches at 7 bases. CDR1 LNHDA and CDR2 SQIVND come from the germline V gene (reference sequence). The ends lost 3 bases at V and 3 bases at J; junction bases unmatched: 5. CDR3 length equals 15 residues. The CDR3 sequence is CASSMGRGSYNEQFF. The CDR3 region has the DNA TGTGCCAGTAGTATGGGCAGGGGGAGCTACAATGAGCAGTTCTTC.

Worth noting for this clone: Distinct nucleotide sequences in the sample also encode this CDR3. As DNA, the CDR3 is TGTGCCAGCAGCTTGAGCAGGAACTATGGCTACACCTTC. Translated, it gives CASSLSRNYGYTF. The chain employs TRBV7-2 and TRBJ1-2; D remains unclear. CDR1 SGHTA and CDR2 FQGNSA come from the germline V gene. The V gene lost 3 bases and the J gene lost 2 bases, with 7 bases spanning the gap. This CDR3 contains 13 residues.

This clone was detected only a few times. V gene TRBV6-1 combines with J gene TRBJ2-4; D is ambiguous. Germline V gene data show CDR1 as MNHNS and CDR2 as SASEGT. V lost 2 bases, J lost 10 bases, and 9 bases lay in between. The length of the CDR3 is 12 residues. The CDR3: CASSEWSHIQYF. CDR3 DNA: TGTGCCAGCAGTGAATGGTCTCATATTCAGTACTTC.

This clone was seen only once. CDR3 protein: CASSHTPGETEAFF. The CDR3 nucleotides read TGTGCCAGCAGCCACACACCAGGAGAGACTGAAGCTTTCTTT. The rearrangement links TRBV7-9 to TRBJ1-1; D is ambiguous. This CDR3 comprises 14 residues. The germline V and J ends were trimmed by 5 bases and 5 bases, with 15 bases remaining between them. Looked up from germline, CDR1 is SEHNR and CDR2 is FQNEAQ (reference sequence).

The rearrangement joins TRBV5-6 to TRBJ2-1; D unresolved. Trimming took off 4 bases at V and 1 base at J, with 12 bases between the two ends. Germline values: CDR1 SGHDT, CDR2 YYEEEE. There are 15 residues in the CDR3. The CDR3 reads CASSPTRRSYNEQFF. The CDR3 DNA is TGTGCCAGCAGCCCCACTCGACGTTCCTACAATGAGCAGTTCTTC.

The chain links TRBV2 to TRBJ1-4; 9 nucleotides agree with TRBD1. The CDR3 loop spans 15 amino acids. From germline, CDR1 is SNHLY and CDR2 FYNNEI. Germline trimming cut 4 bases from V and 3 bases from J; bases unmatched to any gene: 3. CDR3 sequence (DNA): TGTGCCAGCAGTGGACAGGGGGGATCTAATGAAAAACTGTTTTTT. Translated, it gives CASSGQGGSNEKLFF.

The rearrangement joins TRBV29-1 to TRBJ1-1; possibly TRBD1 for D (5 bases). This CDR3 region has 14 residues. Germline V lookup: CDR1 SQVTM, CDR2 ANQGSEA. V lost 7 bases to trimming and J lost 0 bases, with 15 bases between them. CDR3: CSATDRTVNTEAFF. CDR3 coding DNA: TGCAGCGCTACCGACAGAACAGTGAACACTGAAGCTTTCTTT.

The chain employs TRBV7-2 and TRBJ1-1, with D perhaps matching TRBD1 (6 bases). The germline V gene encodes CDR1 SGHTA and CDR2 FQGNSA. V was clipped by 5 bases and J by 6 bases, with 16 bases between them. The length of the CDR3 is 14 residues. CDR3 sequence reads: CASSLLRTAPEAFF. In nucleotides, the CDR3 is TGTGCCAGCAGCCTCCTTCGGACAGCCCCTGAAGCTTTCTTT.

This chain joins TRBV5-1 and TRBJ2-1; D not resolved. Germline V gene lookup returns CDR1 SGHRS and CDR2 YFSETQ. V shed 3 bases and J shed 0 bases, with 13 bases lying between them. This CDR3 region has 16 residues. The CDR3 DNA reads TGCGCCAGCAGCTGGGGAAGGCTCAGCTCCTACAATGAGCAGTTCTTC. Translated, it gives CASSWGRLSSYNEQFF.